This entry concerns a single T cell receptor beta chain. Its antigen is still unknown. This sample was taken from a study of CD8+CD57+ T cells in acquired aplastic anemia. Study in general: The DNA of sorted CD4+ and CD8+ cells averaged approximately 2.9 ug. The study, taken as a whole, reports: Patients had fewer than 35 CD8+ CDR3 sequences in common with controls (the shared set).

The CDR3 has 15 amino acids. V lost 5 bases to trimming and J lost 4 bases; unmatched junction nucleotides: 7. Genomic DNA was employed as the template in profiling TCR beta VDJ and CDR3. Via MiXCR, TCRdb re-called the reads, giving one row per CDR3 protein. The repertoire holds around 200,000 distinct CDR3 sequences, around 50% seen once, with over 10% in the top ten. Patients included in sequencing had previously demonstrated CD8+CD57+ cell expansion by flow cytometry. Among the patients, all had severe acquired aplastic anemia. Patients had undergone no therapy by the time their blood was sampled. What was sequenced was sorted CD4+, CD8+, or CD8+CD57+ T cells (not recorded which) from PBMCs. The chain links TRBV12-3 or TRBV12-4 to TRBJ2-2; 7 bases align to TRBD2. This receptor was taken from a human donor with aplastic anemia. For the CDR3, the DNA is TGTGCCAGCAGTCTAGAGGGCGGGAGCACCGGGGAGCTGTTTTTT. It yields the protein CASSLEGGSTGELFF.